This section outlines one T cell receptor (beta chain) sequence together with its context. No antigen is known for it. Sequencing used immunoSEQ multiplex PCR; TCRdb keeps in-frame clones, though not all of them. The sample includes around 100,000 clones, over 90% of them seen just once. The data derive from a study of T cell responses to AZD1222 COVID-19 vaccine. Whole-study context: Pooled samples include second doses given at about 4 or 12 weeks.

V was clipped by 7 bases and J by 3 bases, with 8 bases between them. CDR1 and CDR2 from the germline V gene are SGHNT and YYREEE (reference sequence). The CDR3 consists of 13 residues. General study results and limits: Regions 160-218 and 743-854 dominated among vaccine-associated CD4 TCRs spanning spike.

The sequence was obtained from an adult in good health. Sequenced material: peripheral blood, taken on day 0 of AZD1222 vaccination. The chain links TRBV5-4 to TRBJ2-6; TRBD2 might be the D (5 bases). The CDR3 DNA reads as TGTGCCAGCCGGGATCGTGGGGCCAACGTCCTGACTTTC. This sequence encodes CASRDRGANVLTF. Drawing the rest from reference TRBV5-4 and TRBJ2-6, the complete variable domain is ETGVTQSPTHLIKTRGQQVTLRCSSQSGHNTVSWYQQALGQGPQFIFQYYREEENGRGNFPPRFSGLQFPNYSSELNVNALELDDSALYLCASRDRGANVLTFGAGSRLTVL.